Listed below are T cell receptor beta chains from one sample, sequenced in a study of T cell responses to AZD1222 COVID-19 vaccine. Here immunoSEQ multiplex PCR was the method, and the copy in TCRdb shows in-frame clones only, minus some. The sample consists of 59,000 or so clones, around 80% of them appearing once. The sequences come from peripheral blood, collected on day 0 of AZD1222 vaccination. These receptors were collected from an adult in good health. Each CDR3 is given with its conserved first and last residue. A D gene is named only where the DNA matches it firmly. Size is stated for part of the rows, as once, few or many counts, or as a class when the clone is expanded.

J | size | V | D | DNA | CDR3
TRBJ2-5 | - | TRBV5-5 | - | TGTGCCAGCAGCTTGAGGGGTGAAGAGACCCAGTACTTC | CASSLRGEETQYF
TRBJ1-2 | - | TRBV6-5 | TRBD1 | TGTGCCAGCAGACCCTCGGGCAGGGGGGACTATGGCTACACCTTC | CASRPSGRGDYGYTF
TRBJ1-5 | - | TRBV10-2 | - | TGCGCCAGCAGTGAGTTTCAGGGGAAGCGCCAGCATTTT | CASSEFQGKRQHF
TRBJ1-5 | once | TRBV6-5 | - | TGTGCCAGCAGTTACGGGAGGTCGACTCAGCCCCAGCATTTT | CASSYGRSTQPQHF
TRBJ2-7 | - | TRBV5-4 | TRBD2 | TGTGCCAGCAGCCATGGACTAGCGGGTAGCTCCTACGAGCAGTACTTC | CASSHGLAGSSYEQYF
TRBJ2-7 | - | TRBV5-1 | TRBD1 | TGCGCCAGCAGCTTGGGGGACAGGGGAGGTTACGAGCAGTACTTC | CASSLGDRGGYEQYF
TRBJ2-5 | - | TRBV5-1 | - | TGCGCCAGCAGCTTGACCCCGACGGCGTTGGGGGTTGGGGAGACCCAGTACTTC | CASSLTPTALGVGETQYF
TRBJ1-2 | - | TRBV3-1/TRBV3-2 | - | TGTGCCAGCAGTCATCAACAGGGAGGCGATGGCTACACCTTC | CASSHQQGGDGYTF
TRBJ2-2 | few | TRBV6-5 | TRBD2 | TGTGCCAGCAGCCCGAGACTAGCTGGGACCGGGGAGCTGTTTTTT | CASSPRLAGTGELFF
TRBJ1-1 | - | TRBV7-8 | - | TGTGCCAGCAGCCCCACCGGGGCCCAGGTGGGAGCTTTCTTT | CASSPTGAQVGAFF
TRBJ2-1 | - | TRBV27 | TRBD2 | TGTGCCAGCAGTTTACTCACTAGCGGGAGGGCCAATGAGCAGTTCTTC | CASSLLTSGRANEQFF
TRBJ1-2 | - | TRBV3-1/TRBV3-2 | - | TGTGCCAGCAGTCGACGCGGGACGGCTTATGGCTACACCTTC | CASSRRGTAYGYTF
TRBJ2-1 | - | TRBV12-5 | - | TGTGCTAGTGGTTTATACAATGAGCAGTTCTTC | CASGLYNEQFF
TRBJ1-1 | - | TRBV9 | - | TGTGCCAGCAGCTACGACGGGGCCAGGGTTACTGAAGCTTTCTTT | CASSYDGARVTEAFF
TRBJ2-7 | - | TRBV5-5 | - | TGTGCCAGCAGCTGGGGGGACAGTTCCTACGAGCAGTACTTC | CASSWGDSSYEQYF
TRBJ2-7 | - | TRBV5-1 | - | TGCGCCAGCAGCTTGGTCGGCCCTGGCGAGCAGTACTTC | CASSLVGPGEQYF
TRBJ2-1 | - | TRBV7-2 | TRBD1 | TGTGCCAGCAGCTTAGAGGCCCAATTGAGGGGGCACAATGAGCAGTTCTTC | CASSLEAQLRGHNEQFF
TRBJ1-5 | - | TRBV3-1/TRBV3-2 | - | TGTGCCAGCAGCCAAGGAGGGAGCAATCAGCCCCAGCATTTT | CASSQGGSNQPQHF
TRBJ1-5 | - | TRBV7-9 | - | TGTGCCAGCAGCTTAGTAAACGGGGACTCTCAGCCCCAGCATTTT | CASSLVNGDSQPQHF
TRBJ2-2 | few | TRBV5-4 | - | TGTGCCAGCAGCCCCGGCCCGCACGCCGGGGAGCTGTTTTTT | CASSPGPHAGELFF